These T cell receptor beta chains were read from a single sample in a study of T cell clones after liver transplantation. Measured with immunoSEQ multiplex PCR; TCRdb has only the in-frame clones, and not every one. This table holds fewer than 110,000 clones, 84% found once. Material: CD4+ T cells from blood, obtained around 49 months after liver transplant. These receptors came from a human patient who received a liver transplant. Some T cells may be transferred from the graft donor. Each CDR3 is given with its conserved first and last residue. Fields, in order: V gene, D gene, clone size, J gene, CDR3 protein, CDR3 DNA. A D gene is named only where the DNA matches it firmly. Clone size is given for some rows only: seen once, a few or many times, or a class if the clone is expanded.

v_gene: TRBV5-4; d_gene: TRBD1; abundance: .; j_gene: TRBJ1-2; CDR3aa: CASSLTGDYGYTF; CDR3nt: TGTGCCAGCAGCCTAACAGGGGACTATGGCTACACCTTC
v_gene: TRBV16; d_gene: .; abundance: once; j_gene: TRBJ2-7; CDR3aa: CASSQGWSSYEQYF; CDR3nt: TGTGCCAGCAGCCAGGGCTGGAGCTCCTACGAGCAGTACTTC
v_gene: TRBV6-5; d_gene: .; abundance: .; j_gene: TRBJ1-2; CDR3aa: CASSYSAGLGYGYTF; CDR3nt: TGTGCCAGCAGTTACAGCGCGGGTTTGGGCTATGGCTACACCTTC
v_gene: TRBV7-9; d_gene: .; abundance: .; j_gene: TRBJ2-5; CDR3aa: CASSAVPGQETQYF; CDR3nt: TGTGCCAGCAGCGCGGTTCCCGGGCAAGAGACCCAGTACTTC
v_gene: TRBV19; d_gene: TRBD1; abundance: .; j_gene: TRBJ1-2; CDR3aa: CASSIDRGNYGYTF; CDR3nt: TGTGCCAGTTCTATTGACAGGGGCAACTATGGCTACACCTTC
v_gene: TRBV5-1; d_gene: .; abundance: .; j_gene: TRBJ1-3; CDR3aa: CASSKSSGNTIYF; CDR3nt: TGCGCCAGCAGCAAAAGCTCCGGAAACACCATATATTTT
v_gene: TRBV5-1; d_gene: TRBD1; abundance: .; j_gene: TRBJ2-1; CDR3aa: CASSFAPGQGGNEQFF; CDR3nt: TGCGCCAGCAGCTTTGCCCCCGGACAGGGCGGCAATGAGCAGTTCTTC
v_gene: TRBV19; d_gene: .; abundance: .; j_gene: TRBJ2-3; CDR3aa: CASNSGTSTDTQYF; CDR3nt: TGTGCCAGTAATTCAGGGACTTCCACAGATACGCAGTATTTT
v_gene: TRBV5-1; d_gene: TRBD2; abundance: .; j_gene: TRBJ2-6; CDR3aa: CASSAELAGNSGANVLTF; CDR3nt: TGCGCCAGCAGCGCGGAACTAGCGGGGAACTCTGGGGCCAACGTCCTGACTTTC
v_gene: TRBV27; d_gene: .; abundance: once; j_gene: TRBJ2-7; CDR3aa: CASSNRGGYYEQYF; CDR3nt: TGTGCCAGCTCAAATAGGGGGGGGTACTACGAGCAGTACTTC
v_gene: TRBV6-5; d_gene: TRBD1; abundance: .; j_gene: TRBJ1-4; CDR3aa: CASSPMDRAGEKLFF; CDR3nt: TGTGCCAGCAGTCCCATGGACAGGGCCGGAGAAAAACTGTTTTTT
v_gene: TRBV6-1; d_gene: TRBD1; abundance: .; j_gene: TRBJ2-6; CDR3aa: CASSEGTGGNSGANVLTF; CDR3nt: TGTGCCAGCAGTGAGGGGACAGGGGGTAACTCTGGGGCCAACGTCCTGACTTTC